This is a list of T cell receptor beta chains from one sample in a study of T-cell memory formation after mild COVID-19. TCRdb itself ran the 5' RACE reads through MiXCR, one entry per CDR3 protein. The sample shows approximately 100,000 distinct CDR3 sequences, about a sixth of them seen only once. What was sequenced was PBMCs or a T cell subset sorted from them (not recorded which). The receptors were gathered from an adult woman who had mild COVID-19 (a few samples of this study predate the infection). Cell type and time point are not known. Each CDR3 is given with its conserved first and last residue. The order of the fields is J gene, V gene, clone size, D gene, CDR3 DNA, CDR3 protein. A D gene is named only where the DNA matches it firmly. Clone size is not always given. Where it is, it says once, few, many or a class for expanded clones.

TRBJ2-2,TRBV4-1,many,TRBD1,TGCGCCAGCAGCTTTGACAGGGCCCCCGGGGAGCTGTTTTTT,CASSFDRAPGELFF
TRBJ2-1,TRBV5-1,few,NA,TGCGCCAGCAGATGGGACGCCTATGAGCAGTTCTTC,CASRWDAYEQFF
TRBJ2-3,TRBV7-9,few,TRBD1,TGTGCCAGCAGCTCGGGACAGGATAGCACAGATACGCAGTATTTT,CASSSGQDSTDTQYF
TRBJ2-7,TRBV7-8,medium-sized,NA,TGTGCCAGCAGCTTACAGAGCTCCTACGAGCAGTACTTC,CASSLQSSYEQYF
TRBJ2-7,TRBV25-1,NA,TRBD1,TGTGCCAGCAGTCCAACCGGGACAGGGGGGTCCGAGCAGTACTTC,CASSPTGTGGSEQYF
TRBJ1-1,TRBV5-8,few,TRBD1,TGTGCCAGCAGCTTGGCTAGCGGGACAGGGAACACTGAAGCTTTCTTT,CASSLASGTGNTEAFF
TRBJ1-4,TRBV4-1,NA,NA,TGCGCCAGCAGCCAAGAAGCGAGCCGAAAACTGTTTTTT,CASSQEASRKLFF
TRBJ2-5,TRBV5-6,NA,TRBD2,TGTGCCAGCAGCTTCGAGACTAGCGGGAGCCAAGAGACCCAGTACTTC,CASSFETSGSQETQYF
TRBJ2-7,TRBV3-1,NA,NA,TGTGCCAGCAGTCGCGACAGCCTACTGGCCAACTACGAGCAGTACTTC,CASSRDSLLANYEQYF
TRBJ2-3,TRBV4-1,NA,NA,TGCGCCAGCAGCCCCCGTAAAACAGATACGCAGTATTTT,CASSPRKTDTQYF
TRBJ2-3,TRBV27,NA,NA,TGTGCCAGCAGTTTAGATCGGGAAAGCACAGATACGCAGTATTTT,CASSLDRESTDTQYF
TRBJ1-1,TRBV15,NA,NA,TGTGCCACCAGCAGAGATCGCGCAGCGAACACTGAAGCTTTCTTT,CATSRDRAANTEAFF
TRBJ2-7,TRBV4-1,few,NA,TGCGCCAGCAGCCAAGAATCGCAGGACGAGCAGTACTTC,CASSQESQDEQYF
TRBJ2-5,TRBV10-3,few,NA,TGTGCCATCAGTGATCAAGGGTACGGAGAGACCCAGTACTTC,CAISDQGYGETQYF
TRBJ2-1,TRBV24-1,NA,NA,TGTGCCACCAGTGTTAGGGGTACAGGTAATGAGCAGTTCTTC,CATSVRGTGNEQFF
TRBJ2-3,TRBV19,many,NA,TGTGCCAGTAGTGTTCCGGGGGATACGCAGTATTTT,CASSVPGDTQYF
TRBJ2-7,TRBV3-1,few,NA,TGTGCCAGCAGCCAAGGGGTCTTGCTAGCGCGCGAGCAGTACTTC,CASSQGVLLAREQYF
TRBJ2-7,TRBV6-5,many,NA,TGTGCCAGCAGTTCAGACTCCTACGAGCAGTACTTC,CASSSDSYEQYF
TRBJ2-3,TRBV5-1,NA,TRBD1,TGCGCCAGCAGCGATGGGGACAGGGCACCAGATACGCAGTATTTT,CASSDGDRAPDTQYF
TRBJ2-3,TRBV13,NA,NA,TGTGCCAGTACCTCTGGGGCGTCAGTTGCAGATACGCAGTATTTT,CASTSGASVADTQYF
TRBJ2-7,TRBV12-3/TRBV12-4,NA,NA,TGTGCCAGCAGTTTCCAGGTCTACGAGCAGTACTTC,CASSFQVYEQYF
TRBJ2-7,TRBV29-1,few,NA,TGCAGCGTTGAAGGGGAACACGGCTACGAGCAGTACTTC,CSVEGEHGYEQYF
TRBJ2-7,TRBV6-2/TRBV6-3,few,NA,TGTGCCAGCAGCCCTTTGGACACGCCTGTGGACGAGCAGTACTTC,CASSPLDTPVDEQYF
TRBJ1-5,TRBV12-3/TRBV12-4,few,NA,TGTGCCAGCAGTTTCGTTTTAGGACCGACCGCGCAGCCCCAGCATTTT,CASSFVLGPTAQPQHF
TRBJ1-1,TRBV24-1,NA,NA,TGTGCCACCAGTGAGAACTGGAACACTGAAGCTTTCTTT,CATSENWNTEAFF
TRBJ2-3,TRBV7-3,many,NA,TGTGCCAGCAGCTTCGGGGGTGTTGACACAGATACGCAGTATTTT,CASSFGGVDTDTQYF
TRBJ2-7,TRBV5-6,NA,NA,TGTGCCAGCAGCTTGGAGGCCAGGACCGCTACCAACGAGCAGTACTTC,CASSLEARTATNEQYF
TRBJ2-3,TRBV12-3/TRBV12-4,once,NA,TGTGCCAGCAGTCCACTATCAGATACGCAGTATTTT,CASSPLSDTQYF
TRBJ2-7,TRBV19,few,TRBD1,TGTGCCAGTAGTCTTACAGGGGAACCAACCTACGAGCAGTACTTC,CASSLTGEPTYEQYF
TRBJ2-7,TRBV29-1,many,NA,TGCAGCGCTGTCGGGGGCACCTACGAGCAGTACTTC,CSAVGGTYEQYF
TRBJ2-5,TRBV6-1,few,NA,TGTGCCAGCAGTGACATCGAGGGGGGGCCTCAAGAGACCCAGTACTTC,CASSDIEGGPQETQYF
TRBJ2-1,TRBV4-1,NA,TRBD1,TGCGCCAGCAGCCTACCCGGGACAGGGATTTACAATGAGCAGTTCTTC,CASSLPGTGIYNEQFF
TRBJ2-1,TRBV2,few,TRBD2,TGTGCCAGCAGTGACCCGCGGGAGGGCATGGATGAGCAGTTCTTC,CASSDPREGMDEQFF
TRBJ2-1,TRBV30,few,NA,TGTGCCTGGAGTCGAGGGGACAATGAGCAGTTCTTC,CAWSRGDNEQFF
TRBJ2-1,TRBV7-8,NA,NA,TGTGCCAGCAGCCTGGGGTTCGGGAGATATAATGAGCAGTTCTTC,CASSLGFGRYNEQFF
TRBJ2-4,TRBV24-1,many,NA,TGTGCCACCAGTGATTTCTCCCAGGGTGGCATTCAGTACTTC,CATSDFSQGGIQYF
TRBJ2-5,TRBV7-9,few,NA,TGTGCCAGCAGCTTAGATGGGGGGGCCTGGGAGACCCAGTACTTC,CASSLDGGAWETQYF
TRBJ2-7,TRBV28,NA,NA,TGTGCCAGCAGTCTGACGTTGCCTGTGTTTGAGCAGTACTTC,CASSLTLPVFEQYF
TRBJ2-3,TRBV11-2,NA,NA,TGTGCCAGCAGCTTCCCCGGGACCAACACAGATACGCAGTATTTT,CASSFPGTNTDTQYF
TRBJ1-1,TRBV12-3/TRBV12-4,few,NA,TGTGCCAGCAGTTTTGAAGTTAATGTGCGGGGGGCTGATTCGCTGAACACTGAAGCTTTCTTT,CASSFEVNVRGADSLNTEAFF
TRBJ2-7,TRBV27,few,NA,TGTGCCAGCAGTCTCCTAGGGCCCGAGGGCTCCTACGAGCAGTACTTC,CASSLLGPEGSYEQYF
TRBJ1-4,TRBV21-1,NA,NA,TGTGCCAGCAGCAAGGGACAGGGTTTATTGTTTTTT,CASSKGQGLLFF
TRBJ1-2,TRBV4-3,NA,NA,TGCGCCAGCAGCCCCCGGACGGATTTCTATGGCTACACCTTC,CASSPRTDFYGYTF
TRBJ2-7,TRBV4-2,few,TRBD2,TGTGCCAGCAGCCAAGATGAAACGGGAGGGCCCGCGTTCTACGAGCAGTACTTC,CASSQDETGGPAFYEQYF